This T cell receptor (beta chain) stems from a study of PD-1 blockade in classical Hodgkin lymphoma. Each patient experienced a relapse that followed autologous stem cell transplantation, and brentuximab vedotin exposure varied. The study recorded best responses of complete response, partial response or progressive disease. Broader study findings: By cycle point C4D1, TCR diversity had risen significantly in CD4+ cells (but not CD8+ cells).

Germline V gene data show CDR1 as MNHNY and CDR2 as SVGAGI (reference sequence). The CDR3 contains 12 residues. This table comes from immunoSEQ multiplex PCR, and its TCRdb copy is limited to in-frame clones, with some not included. This repertoire shows about 97,000 clones, over 70% found once; its top ten account for 10% to 15%. As regards this clone: The antigen remains undetermined. One end of the junction fails to match germline, which may point to a read error.

Sequenced here: peripheral blood mononuclear cells (PBMCs), sampled at baseline. V usage is TRBV6-6 and J usage is TRBJ1-3; D is perhaps TRBD1 (5 bases). This sequence originates from a human donor with classical Hodgkin lymphoma. As DNA, the CDR3 is TGTGCCATCAGTGAGTCAGGGAACACCATATATTTT. This codes for CAISESGNTIYF.